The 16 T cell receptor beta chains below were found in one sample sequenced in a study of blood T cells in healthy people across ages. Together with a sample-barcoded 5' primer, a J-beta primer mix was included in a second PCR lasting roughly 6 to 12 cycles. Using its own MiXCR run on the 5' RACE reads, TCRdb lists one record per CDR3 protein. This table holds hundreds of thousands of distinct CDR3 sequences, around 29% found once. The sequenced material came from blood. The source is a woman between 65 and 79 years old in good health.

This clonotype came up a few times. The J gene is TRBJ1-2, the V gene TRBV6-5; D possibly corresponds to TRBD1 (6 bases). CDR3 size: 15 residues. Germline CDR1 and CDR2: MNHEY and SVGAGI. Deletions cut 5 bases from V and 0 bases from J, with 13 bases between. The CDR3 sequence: CASSPQGRANYGYTF. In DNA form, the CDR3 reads TGTGCCAGCAGTCCTCAGGGGAGAGCTAACTATGGCTACACCTTC.

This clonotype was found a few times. The CDR3 reads CASSLGDRVRGYTF. In DNA, the CDR3 is TGTGCCAGCAGTTTGGGGGACCGGGTGCGAGGCTACACCTTC. The V gene is TRBV12-3 or TRBV12-4, the J gene TRBJ1-2; maybe TRBD1 (5 bases). Trimming took 3 bases from V and 8 from J, leaving 16 bases between them. The CDR3 sequence is 14 residues long.

The DNA for the CDR3 is TGCAGTGCTAGTGCACTACTATCGGGACTACAGAATGAGCAGTTCTTC. As protein: CSASALLSGLQNEQFF. This chain uses TRBV20-1 with TRBJ2-1; 7 positions match TRBD2. Germline lookup yields CDR1 DFQATT and CDR2 SNEGSKA (reference sequence). The trim removed 3 bases at V and 7 bases at J, leaving 15 bases unmatched. CDR3 length equals 16 residues.

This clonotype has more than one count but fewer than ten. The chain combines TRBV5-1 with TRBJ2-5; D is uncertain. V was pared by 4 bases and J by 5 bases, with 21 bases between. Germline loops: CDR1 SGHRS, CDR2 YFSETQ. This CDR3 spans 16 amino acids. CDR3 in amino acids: CASSLGDSSRRETQYF. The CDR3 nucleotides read TGCGCCAGCAGCCTCGGCGACTCTTCAAGAAGGGAGACCCAGTACTTC.

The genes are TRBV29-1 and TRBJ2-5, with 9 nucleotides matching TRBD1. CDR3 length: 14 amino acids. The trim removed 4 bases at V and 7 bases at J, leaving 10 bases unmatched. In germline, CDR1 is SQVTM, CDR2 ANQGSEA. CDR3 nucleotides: TGCAGCGTTGGACCCGGGACAGGGTCATGGACCCAGTACTTC. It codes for CSVGPGTGSWTQYF. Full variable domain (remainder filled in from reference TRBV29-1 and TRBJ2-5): SAVISQKPSRDICQRGTSLTIQCQVDSQVTMMFWYRQQPGQSLTLIATANQGSEATYESGFVIDKFPISRPNLTFSTLTVSNMSPEDSSIYLCSVGPGTGSWTQYFGPGTRLLVL.

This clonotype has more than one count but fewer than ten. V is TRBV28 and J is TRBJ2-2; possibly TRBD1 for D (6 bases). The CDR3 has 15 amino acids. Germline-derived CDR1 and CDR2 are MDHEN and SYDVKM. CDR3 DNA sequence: TGTCCCCTTCCGGTTGCAGGGGTAAACACCGGGGAGCTGTTTTTT. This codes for CPLPVAGVNTGELFF.

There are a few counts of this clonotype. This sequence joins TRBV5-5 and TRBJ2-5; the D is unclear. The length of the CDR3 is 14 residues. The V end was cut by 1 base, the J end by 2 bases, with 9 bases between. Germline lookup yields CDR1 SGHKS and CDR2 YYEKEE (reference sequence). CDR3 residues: CASSLLRAQETQYF. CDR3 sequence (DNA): TGTGCCAGCAGCTTGCTTCGGGCTCAAGAGACCCAGTACTTC.

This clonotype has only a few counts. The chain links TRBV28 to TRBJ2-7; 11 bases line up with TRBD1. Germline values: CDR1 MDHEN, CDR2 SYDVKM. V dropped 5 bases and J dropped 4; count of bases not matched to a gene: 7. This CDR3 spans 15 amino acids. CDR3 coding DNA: TGTGCCAGCAGTATCCGGACAGGGGGCGCGTACGAGCAGTACTTC. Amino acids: CASSIRTGGAYEQYF.

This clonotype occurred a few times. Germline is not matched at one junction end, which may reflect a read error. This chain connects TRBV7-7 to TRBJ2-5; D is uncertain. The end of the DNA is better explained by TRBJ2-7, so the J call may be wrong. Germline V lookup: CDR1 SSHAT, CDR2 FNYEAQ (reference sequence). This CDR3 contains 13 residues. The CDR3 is CASSVAPSYEQYF. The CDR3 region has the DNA TGTGCTAGCAGCGTAGCCCCCTCCTACGAGCAGTACTTC.

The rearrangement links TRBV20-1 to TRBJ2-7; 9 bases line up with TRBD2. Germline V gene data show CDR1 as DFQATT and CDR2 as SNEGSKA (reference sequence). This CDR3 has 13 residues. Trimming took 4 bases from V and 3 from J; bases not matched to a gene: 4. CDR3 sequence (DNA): TGCAGTGCTACAAGCGGGGGGTTCTACGAGCAGTACTTC. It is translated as CSATSGGFYEQYF.

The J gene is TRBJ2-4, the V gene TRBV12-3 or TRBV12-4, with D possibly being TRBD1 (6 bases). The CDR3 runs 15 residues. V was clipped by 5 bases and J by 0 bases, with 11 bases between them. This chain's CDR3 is CASSHLRGAKNIQYF. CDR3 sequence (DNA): TGTGCCAGCAGTCACCTCAGGGGAGCCAAAAACATTCAGTACTTC.

The CDR3: CSVRAGGSYEQYF. The DNA of the CDR3 is TGCAGCGTGAGAGCGGGAGGATCCTACGAGCAGTACTTC. The chain recombines TRBV29-1 with TRBJ2-5; TRBD2 matches at 9 bases. The closer fit of TRBJ2-7 to the DNA end suggests the J call may be wrong. The CDR3 totals 13 residues. The germline V gene has CDR1 SQVTM and CDR2 ANQGSEA.

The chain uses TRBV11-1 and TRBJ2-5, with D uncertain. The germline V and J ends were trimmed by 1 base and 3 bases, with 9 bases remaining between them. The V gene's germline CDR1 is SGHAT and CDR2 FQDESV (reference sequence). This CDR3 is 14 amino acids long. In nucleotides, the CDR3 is TGTGCCAGCAGCTTAGGTTTCAGAGAAGAGACCCAGTACTTC. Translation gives CASSLGFREETQYF.

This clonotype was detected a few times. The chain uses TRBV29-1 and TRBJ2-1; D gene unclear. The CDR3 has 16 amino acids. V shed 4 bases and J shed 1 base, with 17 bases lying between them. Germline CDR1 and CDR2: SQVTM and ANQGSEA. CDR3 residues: CSVADPRPRSYNEQFF. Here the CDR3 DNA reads TGCAGCGTTGCCGACCCACGCCCCAGGTCCTACAATGAGCAGTTCTTC.

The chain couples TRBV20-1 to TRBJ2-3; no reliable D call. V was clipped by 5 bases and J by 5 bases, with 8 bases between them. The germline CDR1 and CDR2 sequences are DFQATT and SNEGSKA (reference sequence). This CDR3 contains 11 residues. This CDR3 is CSALLRDTQYF. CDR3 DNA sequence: TGCAGTGCTCTCCTTAGAGATACGCAGTATTTT.

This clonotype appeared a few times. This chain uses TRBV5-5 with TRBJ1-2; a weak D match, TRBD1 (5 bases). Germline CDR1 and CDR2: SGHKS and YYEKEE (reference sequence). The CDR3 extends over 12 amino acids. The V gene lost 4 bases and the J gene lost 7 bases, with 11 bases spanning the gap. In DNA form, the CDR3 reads TGTGCCAGCAGCCCTGGACAACGTGGCTACACCTTC. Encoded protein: CASSPGQRGYTF.